This T cell receptor beta chain was recovered during a study of shared clonotypes between healthy human individuals. On this clone: Its target is unknown.

The method was immunoSEQ multiplex PCR; TCRdb's version includes in-frame clones alone and lacks a portion of them. This sample has over a million clones; about 74% occur once, and the top ten carry around 1.5%. The split of CD4+ cells yielded CD45RA+ naive and CD45RA-negative memory subsets. General study findings and limits: A small donor pool kept down the genetic and exposure-history diversity that was represented.

CDR1 and CDR2 (germline): SGHTA, FQGNSA. Trimming left V 5 bases short and J 7 bases short, with 12 bases between. This CDR3 is 13 amino acids long. V gene TRBV7-2 combines with J gene TRBJ2-1; D remains ambiguous. This TCR was sampled from a man aged 18 to 29 in good health. Input material: memory CD4+ T cells sorted from blood. Documented subset: CD45RA-negative fraction. The CDR3 bases are TGTGCCAGCAGCGCCATCTTGGGGAATGAGCAGTTCTTC. Residues: CASSAILGNEQFF.